This TCR beta chain was observed in a study of blood T cell repertoires in COVID-19. Per the original methods: Quantification of nucleated cells was approximated via reference gene primer amplification. Assay: immunoSEQ multiplex PCR; the TCRdb copy retains only in-frame clones and omits some. That table is the source of V, J and clone size, and D and trimming were worked out from the DNA. The table records 200,000 to 300,000 clones, 80% to 90% of them present only once. The CDR3 loop spans 15 amino acids. Trimming cost V 0 bases and J 2 bases, with 9 bases left between them. CDR1 is SGHRS, CDR2 YFSETQ, per germline.

The clonotype was recovered from a man aged 55 to 70 with acute or convalescent COVID-19. The sample comprised peripheral blood. This chain connects TRBV5-1 to TRBJ2-1, with D possibly matching TRBD2 (6 bases). The CDR3 loop reads CASSLGGITYNEQFF. The CDR3 DNA is TGCGCCAGCAGCTTGGGCGGGATTACCTACAATGAGCAGTTCTTC.